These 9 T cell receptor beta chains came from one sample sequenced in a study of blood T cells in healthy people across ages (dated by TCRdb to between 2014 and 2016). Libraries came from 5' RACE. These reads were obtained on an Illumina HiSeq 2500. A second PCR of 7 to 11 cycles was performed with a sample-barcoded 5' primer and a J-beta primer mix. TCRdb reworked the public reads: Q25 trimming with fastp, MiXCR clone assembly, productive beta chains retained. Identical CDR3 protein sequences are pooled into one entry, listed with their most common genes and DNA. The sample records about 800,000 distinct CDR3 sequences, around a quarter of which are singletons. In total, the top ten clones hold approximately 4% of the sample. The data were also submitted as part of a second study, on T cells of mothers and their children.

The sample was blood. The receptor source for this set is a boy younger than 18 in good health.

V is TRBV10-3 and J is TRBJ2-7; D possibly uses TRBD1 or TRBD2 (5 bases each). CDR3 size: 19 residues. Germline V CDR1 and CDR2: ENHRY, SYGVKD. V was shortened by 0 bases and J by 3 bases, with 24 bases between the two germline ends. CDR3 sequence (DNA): TGTGCCATCAGTGAGTCTGGACGGTGGGGGACGAAAGACCACTACGAGCAGTACTTC. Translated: CAISESGRWGTKDHYEQYF.

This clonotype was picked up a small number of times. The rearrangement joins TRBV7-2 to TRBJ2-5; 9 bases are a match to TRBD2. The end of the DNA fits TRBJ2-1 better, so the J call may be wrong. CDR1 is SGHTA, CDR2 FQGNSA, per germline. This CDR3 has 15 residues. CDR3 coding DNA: TGTGCCAGCAGCTTCGGACTAGCGAGACACAATGAGCAGTTCTTC. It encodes CASSFGLARHNEQFF.

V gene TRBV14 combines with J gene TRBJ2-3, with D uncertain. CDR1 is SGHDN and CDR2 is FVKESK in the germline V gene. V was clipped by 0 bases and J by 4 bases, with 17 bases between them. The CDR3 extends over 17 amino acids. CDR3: CASSQDGPLIGSDTQYF. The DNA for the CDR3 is TGTGCCAGCAGCCAAGATGGACCCCTGATAGGATCAGATACGCAGTATTTT.

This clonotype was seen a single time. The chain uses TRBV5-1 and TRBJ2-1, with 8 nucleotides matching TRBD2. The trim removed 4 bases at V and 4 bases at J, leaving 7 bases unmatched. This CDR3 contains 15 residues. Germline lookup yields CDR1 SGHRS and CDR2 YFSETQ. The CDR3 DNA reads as TGCGCCAGCAGCCCCAGTAGCGGGGTTTACAATGAGCAGTTCTTC. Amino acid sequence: CASSPSSGVYNEQFF.

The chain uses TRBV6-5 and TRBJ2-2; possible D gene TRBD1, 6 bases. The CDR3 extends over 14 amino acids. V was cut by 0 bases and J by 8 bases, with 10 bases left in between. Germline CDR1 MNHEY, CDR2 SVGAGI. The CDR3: CASSYSTGLGELFF. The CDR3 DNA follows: TGTGCCAGCAGTTACTCGACAGGATTAGGGGAGCTGTTTTTT.

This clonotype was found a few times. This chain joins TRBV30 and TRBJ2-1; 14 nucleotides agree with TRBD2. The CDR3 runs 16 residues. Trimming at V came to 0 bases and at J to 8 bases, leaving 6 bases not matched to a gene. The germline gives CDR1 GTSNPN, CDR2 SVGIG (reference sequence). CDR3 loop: CAWSVGLAGGSDEQFF. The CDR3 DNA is TGTGCCTGGAGTGTTGGACTAGCGGGGGGCTCGGATGAGCAGTTCTTC.

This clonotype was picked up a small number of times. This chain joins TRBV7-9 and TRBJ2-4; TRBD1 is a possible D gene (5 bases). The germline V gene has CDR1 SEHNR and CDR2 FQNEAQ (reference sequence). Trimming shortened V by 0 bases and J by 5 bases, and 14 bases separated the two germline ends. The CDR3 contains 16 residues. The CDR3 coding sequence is TGTGCCAGCAGCTTAGCGGGGCTCGGACCTCAAAACATTCAGTACTTC. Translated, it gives CASSLAGLGPQNIQYF.

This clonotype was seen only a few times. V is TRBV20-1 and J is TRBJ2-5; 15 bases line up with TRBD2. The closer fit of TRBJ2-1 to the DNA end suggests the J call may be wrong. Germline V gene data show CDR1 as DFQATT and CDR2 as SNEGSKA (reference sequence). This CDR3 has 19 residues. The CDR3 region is CSARDGGLAGGIAYNEQFF. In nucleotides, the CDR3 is TGCAGTGCTAGAGATGGCGGACTAGCGGGGGGGATCGCCTACAATGAGCAGTTCTTC.

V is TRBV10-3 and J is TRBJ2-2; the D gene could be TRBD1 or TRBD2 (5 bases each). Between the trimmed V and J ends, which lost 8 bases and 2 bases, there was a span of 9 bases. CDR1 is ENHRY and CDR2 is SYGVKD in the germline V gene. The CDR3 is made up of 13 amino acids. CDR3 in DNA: TGTGCCATCTCGAGGGACAACACCGGGGAGCTGTTTTTT. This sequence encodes CAISRDNTGELFF.